This note documents a single T cell receptor beta chain sequence. Its antigen is not known. The CDR3 runs to 13 residues. Germline V gene data show CDR1 as SGDLS and CDR2 as YYNGEE. Trimming stripped 0 bases from V and 2 bases from J, with 4 bases between. The record originates from a study of cytomegalovirus exposure and HLA in healthy donors. Study conclusions and caveats: Being productive about 87% or about 30% of the time was typical of most TCR beta V segments in an earlier analysis. Some V segments could not be told apart, so they were left out, TRBV6-2 and TRBV6-3 among them.

The PCR was carried out with 60 Vbeta primers and 13 Jbeta primers. Per the original data handling: A follow-up analysis tallied 86 million or so unique TCR beta chains, roughly 11 million shared. Here immunoSEQ multiplex PCR was the method, and the copy in TCRdb shows in-frame clones only, minus some. Clone size and V and J calls were adopted from that table, with D and trimming inferred from the DNA. In total, the table holds more than 55,000 clones. This chain connects TRBV9 to TRBJ2-3, with D unclear. The receptor was derived from a woman aged 40 to 50 in good health and CMV-seropositive. What was sequenced was PBMCs. CDR3 sequence reads: CASSVGYTDTQYF. CDR3 in DNA: TGTGCCAGCAGCGTAGGCTACACAGATACGCAGTATTTT.